The source of this T cell receptor (beta chain) is a study of blood T cell repertoires in COVID-19. In the study overall: Samples came from the United States, Italy and Spain, spanning acute and convalescent COVID-19. Sample material is recorded as cDNA or gDNA derived from T cells, B-cell-depleted T cells, or PBMCs.

The CDR3 is 13 residues long. Germline assignment: CDR1 SQVTM and CDR2 ANQGSEA. Deletions cut 3 bases from V and 0 bases from J, with 7 bases between. This clone has a handful of counts. The authors' processing: Cell counts per sample came from amplifying reference gene primers. This table comes from immunoSEQ multiplex PCR, and its TCRdb copy is limited to in-frame clones, with some not included. Clonal size and the V and J genes are those of that table, whereas D and trimming came from the DNA. The sample contains under 250,000 clones, approximately 84% of which appear only once. This TCR was sampled from a woman between 50 and 59 years old with active or convalescent COVID-19. V and J are TRBV29-1 and TRBJ2-3, with TRBD1 as a possible D gene (6 bases). Specimen: peripheral blood. CDR3 region: CSVETGSTDTQYF. The CDR3 bases are TGCAGCGTTGAGACAGGTAGCACAGATACGCAGTATTTT.